Listed below are T cell receptor beta chains from one sample, sequenced in a study of cytomegalovirus exposure and HLA in healthy donors. Repertoires were generated with immunoSEQ multiplex PCR, while TCRdb's copy carries only in-frame clones and drops some. Of roughly 150,000 clones listed, approximately 63% are singletons. Sequencing was done on a sample of PBMCs. The receptors shown here come from a woman aged 60-75 years in good health and CMV-seropositive. CDR3s include the opening cysteine and the closing phenylalanine or tryptophan.

v_gene | CDR3aa
TRBV2 | CASSDGWEGYEQYF
TRBV9 | CASSVGDEHQPQHF
TRBV5-1 | CASSGTQGAGANVLTF
TRBV6-5 | CASRLQPNSPLHF
TRBV5-1 | CASSLVPSGNYEQYF
TRBV5-1 | CASSFGSGVDYGYTF
TRBV5-1 | CASSTGGDEQYF
TRBV5-6 | CASSLLQGVRSETQYF
TRBV28 | CASSFLGASNNEQFF
TRBV6-1 | CASSEAGTVNTEAFF
TRBV6-5 | CASSPGQGNTGELFF
TRBV6-1 | CASFGDRGTDTQYF
TRBV29-1 | CSVGSVNTEAFF
TRBV10-3 | CAISGQGNYGYTF
TRBV5-1 | CASSLTSGSTDTQYF
TRBV18 | CASSPPMGTGSTEAFF
TRBV6-5 | CASSYSKRVNTEAFF
TRBV2 | CASSVPRTSGSSNEQFF
TRBV21-1 | CASSNRRGYEQYF
TRBV5-4 | CASSFLEGTGELFF
TRBV10-2 | CASSRDSNQPQHF
TRBV7-9 | CATQALNSNQPQHF
TRBV4-1 | CASSQGQGSSGNTIYF
TRBV7-9 | CASSPWPGGTEAFF
TRBV2 | CAGVSGGSGNTIYF
TRBV2 | CASSPGQTANYGYTF
TRBV19 | CASSSRTSGSTDTQYF
TRBV29-1 | CSVQGPGNTIYF